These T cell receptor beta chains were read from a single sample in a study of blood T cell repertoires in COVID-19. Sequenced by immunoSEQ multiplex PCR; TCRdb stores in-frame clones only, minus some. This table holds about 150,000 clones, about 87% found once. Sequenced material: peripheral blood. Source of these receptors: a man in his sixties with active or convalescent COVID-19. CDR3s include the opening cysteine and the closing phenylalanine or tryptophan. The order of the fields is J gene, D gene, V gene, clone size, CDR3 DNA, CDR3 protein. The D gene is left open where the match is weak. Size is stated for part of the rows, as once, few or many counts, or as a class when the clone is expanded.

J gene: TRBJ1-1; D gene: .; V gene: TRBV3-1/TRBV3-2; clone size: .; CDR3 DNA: TGTGCCTCCCGGGGGGGGGCTGAAGCTTTCTTT; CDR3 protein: CASRGGAEAFF
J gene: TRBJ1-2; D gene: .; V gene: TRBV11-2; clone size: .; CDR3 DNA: TGTGCCAGCAGCTTAGATCCCCAGGGGCGCAACTATGGCTACACCTTC; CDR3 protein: CASSLDPQGRNYGYTF
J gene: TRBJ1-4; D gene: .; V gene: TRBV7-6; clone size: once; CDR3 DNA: TGTGCCAGCAGCTTAGTCCGGGCCGGGGCTAATGAAAAACTGTTTTTT; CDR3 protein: CASSLVRAGANEKLFF
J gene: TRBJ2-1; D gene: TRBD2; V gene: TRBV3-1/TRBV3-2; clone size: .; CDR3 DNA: TGTGCCAGCAGCCAAGTAGGTAGCGGGAGCGAGCAGTTCTTC; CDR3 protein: CASSQVGSGSEQFF
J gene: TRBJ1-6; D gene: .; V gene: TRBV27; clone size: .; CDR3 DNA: TGTGCCAGCAGTTTCAGGGTCTCCTATAATTCACCCCTCCACTTT; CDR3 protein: CASSFRVSYNSPLHF
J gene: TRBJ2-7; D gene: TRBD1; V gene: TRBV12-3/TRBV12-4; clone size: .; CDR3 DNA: TGTGCCAGCAGTCCGGGACAGGGTGGCGAGCAGTACTTC; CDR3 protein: CASSPGQGGEQYF
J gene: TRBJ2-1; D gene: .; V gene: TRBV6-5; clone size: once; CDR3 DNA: TGTGCCAGCAACGGGGACACCACCTACAATGAGCAGTTCTTC; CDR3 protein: CASNGDTTYNEQFF
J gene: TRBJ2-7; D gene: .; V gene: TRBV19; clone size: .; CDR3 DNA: TGTGCCAGTAGTTCCCAGGAGCAGGGTGCCTACGAGCAGTACTTC; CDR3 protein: CASSSQEQGAYEQYF
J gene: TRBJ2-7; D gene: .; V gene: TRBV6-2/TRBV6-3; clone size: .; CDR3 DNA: TGTGCCAGCAGTTGGACAGCTTCCTCCTACGAGCAGTACTTC; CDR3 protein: CASSWTASSYEQYF
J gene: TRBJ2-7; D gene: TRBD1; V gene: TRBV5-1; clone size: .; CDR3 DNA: TGCGCCAGCAGCTTGGGGGGACAGGGAGGCGAGCAGTACTTC; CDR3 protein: CASSLGGQGGEQYF
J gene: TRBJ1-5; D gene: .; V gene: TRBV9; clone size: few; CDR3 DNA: TGTGCCAGCAGCTTTACAGGTGGTAATCAGCCCCAGCATTTT; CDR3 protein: CASSFTGGNQPQHF
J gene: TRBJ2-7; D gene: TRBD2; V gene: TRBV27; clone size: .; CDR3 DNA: TGTGCCAGCAGTTTAGCGGGAGCCCATTACTACGAGCAGTACTTC; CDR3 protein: CASSLAGAHYYEQYF
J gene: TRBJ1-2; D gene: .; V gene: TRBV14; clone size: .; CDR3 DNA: TGTGCCAGCAGCAGGCCGGAAGGGAGAGTGGATGGCTACACCTTC; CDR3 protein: CASSRPEGRVDGYTF
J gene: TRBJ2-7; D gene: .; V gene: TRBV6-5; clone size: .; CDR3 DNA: TGTGCCAGCAGTTACTCGGAGGGCCTCTCCTACGAGCAGTACTTC; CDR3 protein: CASSYSEGLSYEQYF
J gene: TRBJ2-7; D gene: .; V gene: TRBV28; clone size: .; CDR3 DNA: TGTGCCAGCACCGAAAAGGCGGGATGGGTGGAGCAGTACTTC; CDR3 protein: CASTEKAGWVEQYF
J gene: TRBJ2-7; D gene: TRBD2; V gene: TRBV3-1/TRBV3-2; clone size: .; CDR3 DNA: TGTGCCAGCAGCTCGACTAGCGGGCCATCCTACGAGCAGTACTTC; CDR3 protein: CASSSTSGPSYEQYF